The 8 T cell receptor beta chains presented below share a single source sample, sequenced in a study of blood T cells in healthy people across ages. Sample-barcoded 5' priming and a J-beta primer mix drove a second PCR of roughly 7 to 11 cycles. Using its own MiXCR run on the 5' RACE reads, TCRdb lists one record per CDR3 protein. The top ten clones hold around 25% of a sample with roughly 730,000 distinct CDR3 sequences, roughly 56% of them seen once. The sequenced sample was blood. Every receptor here comes from a man aged 40-49 years in good health.

The chain has TRBV6-1 and TRBJ1-1; D is perhaps TRBD1 (5 bases). Trimming pared 10 bases from V and 1 base from J, leaving 13 bases between. There are 13 residues in the CDR3. CDR1 and CDR2 (germline): MNHNS, SASEGT. In DNA form, the CDR3 reads TGTGCCACACCAGGGCGGGGGAACACTGAAGCTTTCTTT. As protein: CATPGRGNTEAFF.

The table lists this clonotype with a few counts. The genes are TRBV7-9 and TRBJ1-4; D ambiguous. This CDR3 has 10 residues. V was shortened by 6 bases and J by 8 bases, with 4 bases between the two germline ends. Germline assignment: CDR1 SEHNR and CDR2 FQNEAQ (reference sequence). CDR3 DNA: TGTGCCAGCAGTGAGGAAAAACTGTTTTTT. This translates into CASSEEKLFF. The whole variable domain, remainder taken from reference TRBV7-9 and TRBJ1-4, is DTGVSQNPRHKITKRGQNVTFRCDPISEHNRLYWYRQTLGQGPEFLTYFQNEAQLEKSRLLSDRFSAERPKGSFSTLEIQRTEQGDSAMYLCASSEEKLFFGSGTQLSVL.

The chain is built from TRBV12-3 or TRBV12-4 and TRBJ2-5; no definite D call. The V gene lost 5 bases and the J gene lost 2 bases, with 15 bases spanning the gap. The CDR3 is made up of 15 amino acids. The CDR3 sequence: CASSALSGRQETQYF. CDR3 nucleotide sequence: TGTGCCAGCAGTGCACTTTCGGGCAGACAAGAGACCCAGTACTTC.

The V call is TRBV29-1, the J call TRBJ2-4; 13 positions match TRBD2. The end of the DNA aligns better with TRBJ2-7, so the J call may be wrong. Looked up from germline, CDR1 is SQVTM and CDR2 is ANQGSEA. CDR3 size: 16 residues. CDR3 loop: CSVAGTSGIRSYEQYF. The CDR3 DNA sequence: TGCAGCGTGGCCGGGACTAGCGGGATACGCTCCTACGAGCAGTACTTC.

This chain connects TRBV24-1 to TRBJ2-1; 13 bases are shared with TRBD2. Germline loops: CDR1 KGHDR, CDR2 SFDVKD. V dropped 4 bases and J dropped 1; count of bases not matched to a gene: 6. The CDR3 has 18 residues. CDR3 in DNA: TGTGCCACCAGTGAGCGCACTAGCGGGAGGGCGTCCTACAATGAGCAGTTCTTC. It is translated as CATSERTSGRASYNEQFF.

The gene calls are TRBV29-1 and TRBJ1-1; no clear D. Germline V CDR1 and CDR2: SQVTM, ANQGSEA. V was pared by 3 bases and J by 2 bases, with 10 bases between. The CDR3 runs 13 residues. The CDR3, as DNA: TGCAGCGTTGATGCGGGTAGAAACACTGAAGCTTTCTTT. Amino acids: CSVDAGRNTEAFF. Variable domain in full (rest from reference TRBV29-1 and TRBJ1-1): SAVISQKPSRDICQRGTSLTIQCQVDSQVTMMFWYRQQPGQSLTLIATANQGSEATYESGFVIDKFPISRPNLTFSTLTVSNMSPEDSSIYLCSVDAGRNTEAFFGQGTRLTVV.

This rearrangement joins TRBV4-1 to TRBJ2-1, with 13 bases fitting TRBD2. The CDR3 length is 14 residues. The V gene's germline CDR1 is MGHRA and CDR2 YSYEKL. The V segment lost 3 bases and the J segment 15 bases; nucleotides outside the gene matches: 8. CDR3 sequence (DNA): TGCGCCAGCAGCCAGGCCGGACTAGCGGGAGTGTCGTTCTTC. Amino acids: CASSQAGLAGVSFF.

This clonotype has just a few counts. The V call is TRBV7-2, the J call TRBJ2-5; D remains ambiguous. This CDR3 spans 15 amino acids. V was cut by 1 base and J by 2 bases, with 11 bases left in between. Germline V lookup: CDR1 SGHTA, CDR2 FQGNSA. This CDR3 is CASSLESHPQETQYF. Here the CDR3 DNA reads TGTGCCAGCAGCTTAGAATCACACCCTCAAGAGACCCAGTACTTC.